What follows is one TCR beta chain and its context. Its antigen is unidentified. This sample was taken from a study of cytomegalovirus exposure and HLA in healthy donors. The CDR3 is 15 residues long. The germline V gene encodes CDR1 SGHNT and CDR2 YYREEE (reference sequence). With V trimmed by 3 bases and J by 0 bases, 3 bases remained unmatched. Overall study results and limits: For most subjects, TCR beta sequences were reported to predict HLA-A and HLA-B alleles with accuracy. Sequencing likely generated an artifact that appeared as a cluster of highly shared sequence variants. Follow-up analysis seemed to connect common viral pathogens with several of the most significant clusters identified.

It was with 60 Vbeta and 13 Jbeta primers that the PCR ran. As handled by the study authors: There were about 80 million unique TCR beta chains by a later count, and around 10 million of them were shared. Generated by immunoSEQ multiplex PCR, the TCRdb table keeps only in-frame clones and is missing some. V and J calls and clone size follow that table, whereas D and trimming were derived from the DNA. Of just over 200,000 clones in the sample, approximately 79% were seen once. The sequence was collected from a man in his forties or fifties in good health and CMV-seronegative. The chain has TRBV5-4 and TRBJ2-1, with 7 bases identical to TRBD2. Source material: PBMCs. This CDR3 is CASSWGGVSYNEQFF. DNA of the CDR3: TGTGCCAGCAGCTGGGGGGGGGTCTCCTACAATGAGCAGTTCTTC.